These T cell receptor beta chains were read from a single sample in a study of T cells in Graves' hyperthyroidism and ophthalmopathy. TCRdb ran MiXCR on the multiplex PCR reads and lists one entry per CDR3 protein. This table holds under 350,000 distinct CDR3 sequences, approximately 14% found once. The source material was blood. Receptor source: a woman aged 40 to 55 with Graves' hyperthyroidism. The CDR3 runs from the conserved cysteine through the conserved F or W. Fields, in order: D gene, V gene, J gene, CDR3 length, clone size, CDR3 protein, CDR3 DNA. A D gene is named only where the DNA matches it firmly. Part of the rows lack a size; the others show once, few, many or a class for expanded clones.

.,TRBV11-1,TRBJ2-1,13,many,CASSRDESNEQFF,TGTGCCAGCAGCCGGGACGAAAGTAATGAGCAGTTCTTC
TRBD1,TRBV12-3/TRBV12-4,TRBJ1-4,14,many,CASSPGQGSEKLFF,TGTGCCAGCAGTCCCGGACAGGGAAGTGAAAAACTGTTTTTT
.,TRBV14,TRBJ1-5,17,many,CASSQVGVPTCGEPQHF,TGTGCCAGCAGCCAAGTCGGGGTGCCTACATGCGGAGAGCCCCAGCATTTT
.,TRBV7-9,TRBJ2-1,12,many,CASSLGWDEQFF,TGTGCCAGCAGCTTAGGATGGGATGAGCAGTTCTTC
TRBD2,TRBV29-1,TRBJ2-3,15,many,CSVGISGSSTDTQYF,TGCAGCGTTGGGATCAGCGGGAGTAGCACAGATACGCAGTATTTT
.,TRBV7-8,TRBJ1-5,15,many,CASSLVGGGNQPQHF,TGTGCCAGCAGCTTAGTGGGGGGGGGCAATCAGCCCCAGCATTTT
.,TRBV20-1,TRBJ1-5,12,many,CSAGSGNQPQHF,TGCAGTGCCGGATCCGGCAATCAGCCCCAGCATTTT
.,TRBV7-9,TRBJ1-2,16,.,CASSSWTDAEYYGYTF,TGTGCCAGCAGCTCCTGGACAGACGCAGAGTACTATGGCTACACCTTC
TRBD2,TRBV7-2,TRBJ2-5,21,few,CASSPPGLLSTSGRAGETQYF,TGTGCCAGCAGCCCTCCCGGACTGCTAAGTACTAGCGGGAGGGCGGGAGAGACCCAGTACTTC
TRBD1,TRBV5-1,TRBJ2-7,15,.,CASSAPGQGGYEQYF,TGCGCCAGCAGCGCACCGGGACAGGGGGGCTACGAGCAGTACTTC
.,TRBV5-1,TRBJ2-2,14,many,CASSLAVGTGELFF,TGCGCCAGCAGCTTGGCCGTGGGGACCGGGGAGCTGTTTTTT
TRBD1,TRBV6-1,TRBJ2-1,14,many,CASSLGQGRNEQFF,TGTGCCAGCAGTTTGGGACAGGGTAGGAATGAGCAGTTCTTC
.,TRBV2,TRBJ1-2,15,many,CASSDRRGANYGYTF,TGTGCCAGCAGTGATCGCAGGGGTGCTAACTATGGCTACACCTTC
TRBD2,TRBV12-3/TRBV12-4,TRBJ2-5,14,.,CASGGGVGAETQYF,TGTGCCAGTGGCGGGGGGGTTGGGGCAGAGACCCAGTACTTC
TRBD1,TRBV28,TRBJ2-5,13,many,CASTTGWAETQYF,TGTGCCAGCACGACAGGGTGGGCAGAGACCCAGTACTTC
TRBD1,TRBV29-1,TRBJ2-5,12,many,CSASGGEETQYF,TGCAGCGCTTCAGGGGGCGAGGAGACCCAGTACTTC
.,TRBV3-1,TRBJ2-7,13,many,CASSQRRGYEQYF,TGTGCCAGCAGCCAACGTCGGGGGTACGAGCAGTACTTC
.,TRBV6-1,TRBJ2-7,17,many,CASRNPPGGTTTYEQYF,TGTGCCAGCCGAAACCCGCCGGGGGGCACAACCACCTACGAGCAGTACTTC
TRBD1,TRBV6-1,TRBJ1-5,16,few,CASRKQTGGRDQPQHF,TGTGCCAGCAGGAAACAGACAGGGGGTAGGGATCAGCCCCAGCATTTT
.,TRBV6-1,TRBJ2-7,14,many,CASSYGTAEGGQYF,TGTGCCAGCAGTTATGGTACAGCGGAGGGGGGGCAGTACTTC
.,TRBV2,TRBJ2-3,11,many,CASGAGDTQYF,TGTGCCAGCGGAGCGGGAGATACGCAGTATTTT
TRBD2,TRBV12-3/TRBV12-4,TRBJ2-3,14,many,CASSNSGATDTQYF,TGTGCCAGCAGTAATAGCGGGGCCACAGATACGCAGTATTTT
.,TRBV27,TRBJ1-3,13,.,CASSWAPGNTIYF,TGTGCCAGCAGTTGGGCGCCTGGAAACACCATATATTTT
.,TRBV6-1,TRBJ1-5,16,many,CASRQFGGGTGQPQHF,TGTGCCAGCAGGCAATTTGGAGGGGGAACGGGTCAGCCCCAGCATTTT
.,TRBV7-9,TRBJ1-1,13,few,CASSFMVDTEAFF,TGTGCCAGCAGCTTCATGGTTGACACTGAAGCTTTCTTT
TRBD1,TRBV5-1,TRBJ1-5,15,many,CASSRTGGDNQPQHF,TGCGCCAGCAGCCGGACAGGGGGAGACAATCAGCCCCAGCATTTT
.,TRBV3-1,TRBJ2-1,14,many,CASSQRGVGNEQFF,TGTGCCAGCAGCCAGAGGGGGGTGGGCAATGAGCAGTTCTTC
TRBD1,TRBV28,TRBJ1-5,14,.,CASSPRQGNQPQHF,TGTGCCAGCAGTCCTAGACAGGGGAATCAGCCCCAGCATTTT
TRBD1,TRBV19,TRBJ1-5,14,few,CASSSGQGHQPQHF,TGTGCCAGTAGTAGTGGACAGGGCCATCAGCCCCAGCATTTT
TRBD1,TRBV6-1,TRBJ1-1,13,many,CASSIDRASEAFF,TGTGCCAGCAGCATCGACAGGGCATCTGAAGCTTTCTTT
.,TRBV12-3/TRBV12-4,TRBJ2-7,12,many,CASSLEVYEQYF,TGTGCCAGCAGTTTAGAGGTCTACGAGCAGTACTTC
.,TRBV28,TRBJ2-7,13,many,CASSLTISYEQYF,TGTGCCAGCAGCCTAACTATTTCCTACGAGCAGTACTTC
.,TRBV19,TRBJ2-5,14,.,CASSIEGWQETQYF,TGTGCCAGTAGTATAGAGGGTTGGCAAGAGACCCAGTACTTC
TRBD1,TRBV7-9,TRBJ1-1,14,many,CASRAGQPGTEAFF,TGTGCCAGCAGGGCGGGACAGCCTGGCACTGAAGCTTTCTTT
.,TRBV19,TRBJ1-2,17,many,CASSIGALGTDQLGYTF,TGTGCCAGTAGTATAGGGGCGCTCGGGACGGACCAGCTTGGCTACACCTTC
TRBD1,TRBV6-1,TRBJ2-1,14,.,CASRDRTGSNEQFF,TGTGCCAGCAGGGACCGGACAGGGTCCAATGAGCAGTTCTTC
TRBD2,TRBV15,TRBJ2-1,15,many,CATHRGGGPSNEQFF,TGTGCCACCCATCGGGGGGGAGGGCCATCCAATGAGCAGTTCTTC
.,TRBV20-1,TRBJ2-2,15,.,CSARDAGSNTGELFF,TGCAGTGCTAGAGATGCGGGCTCGAACACCGGGGAGCTGTTTTTT
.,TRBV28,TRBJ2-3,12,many,CASSLTTDTQYF,TGTGCCAGCAGTCTCACAACAGATACGCAGTATTTT
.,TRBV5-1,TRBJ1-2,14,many,CASSLVYREGGYTF,TGCGCCAGCAGCTTGGTGTACAGGGAGGGCGGCTACACCTTC
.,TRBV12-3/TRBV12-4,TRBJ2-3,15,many,CASSGVSTSTDTQYF,TGTGCCAGCAGCGGGGTATCAACGTCCACAGATACGCAGTATTTT